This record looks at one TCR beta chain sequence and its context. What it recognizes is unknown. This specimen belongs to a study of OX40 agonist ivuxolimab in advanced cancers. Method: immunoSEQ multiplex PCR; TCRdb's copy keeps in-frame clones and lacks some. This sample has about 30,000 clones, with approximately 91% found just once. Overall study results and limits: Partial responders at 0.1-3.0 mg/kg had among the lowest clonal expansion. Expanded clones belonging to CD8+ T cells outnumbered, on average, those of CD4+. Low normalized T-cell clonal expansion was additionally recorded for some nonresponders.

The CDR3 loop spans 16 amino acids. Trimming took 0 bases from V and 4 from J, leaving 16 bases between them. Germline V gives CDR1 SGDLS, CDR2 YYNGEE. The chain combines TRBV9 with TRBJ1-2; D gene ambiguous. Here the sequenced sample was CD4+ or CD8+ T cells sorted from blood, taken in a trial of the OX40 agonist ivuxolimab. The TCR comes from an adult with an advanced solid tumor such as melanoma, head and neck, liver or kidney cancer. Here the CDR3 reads CASSVASMDLFYGYTF. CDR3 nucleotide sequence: TGTGCCAGCAGCGTAGCCTCCATGGACCTTTTCTATGGCTACACCTTC. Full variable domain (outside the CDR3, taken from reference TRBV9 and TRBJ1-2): DSGVTQTPKHLITATGQRVTLRCSPRSGDLSVYWYQQSLDQGLQFLIQYYNGEERAKGNILERFSAQQFPDLHSELNLSSLELGDSALYFCASSVASMDLFYGYTFGSGTRLTVV.